This entry concerns a single T cell receptor (beta chain). TCRdb's table, derived via immunoSEQ multiplex PCR, lists solely in-frame clones and lacks some. Of about 80,000 clones detected, more than 90% appear once; the ten largest clones hold 4.8%. Germline lookup yields CDR1 SGHRS and CDR2 YFSETQ. The CDR3 is 15 residues long. The J segment lost 6 bases and the V segment lost 3 bases, leaving 5 bases of the junction unmatched. This sample was taken from a study of OX40 agonist ivuxolimab in advanced cancers. Study-level information: Males comprised around 78% of the group, whose mean age was about 61 years (range about 20 to 85).

This material consisted of CD4+ or CD8+ T cells sorted from blood, taken in a trial of the OX40 agonist ivuxolimab. The clonotype was recovered from an adult with an advanced solid tumor such as melanoma, head and neck, liver or kidney cancer. The chain has TRBV5-1 and TRBJ2-2, with 10 bases fitting TRBD2. In nucleotides, the CDR3 is TGCGCCAGCAGCTCACTAGCGGGGCGGTCCGGGGAGCTGTTTTTT. It yields the protein CASSSLAGRSGELFF.